The rows below give T cell receptor beta chains drawn from one sample of a study of blood T cell repertoires in COVID-19. Assay used: immunoSEQ multiplex PCR; TCRdb lists only in-frame clones, some missing. The table lists roughly 70,000 clones, roughly 91% of them singletons, with about 1.4% in the top ten. What was sequenced was peripheral blood. These receptors were obtained from a human donor in a cohort sampled during active COVID-19. CDR3s include the opening cysteine and the closing phenylalanine or tryptophan. D genes are given only for firm matches. For some rows the clone size is stated as once, few or many, or as a class when expanded; others skip it.

abundance: .
v_gene: TRBV6-2/TRBV6-3
d_gene: .
j_gene: TRBJ2-5
CDR3nt: TGTGCCAGCAGTGGCAGGGGGGTGAAGACCCAGTACTTC
CDR3aa: CASSGRGVKTQYF

abundance: few
v_gene: TRBV12-3/TRBV12-4
d_gene: .
j_gene: TRBJ1-1
CDR3nt: TGTGCCAGCAGGTCCAGGGGTACTGAAGCTTTCTTT
CDR3aa: CASRSRGTEAFF

abundance: .
v_gene: TRBV7-9
d_gene: TRBD2
j_gene: TRBJ2-5
CDR3nt: TGTGCCAGCAGCTTCCCCCTAGCGGGCACCCAAGAGACCCAGTACTTC
CDR3aa: CASSFPLAGTQETQYF

abundance: .
v_gene: TRBV13
d_gene: TRBD1
j_gene: TRBJ1-3
CDR3nt: TGTGCCAGCAGCTCGAGGACAGGAGCAAACACCATATATTTT
CDR3aa: CASSSRTGANTIYF

abundance: once
v_gene: TRBV6-5
d_gene: TRBD2
j_gene: TRBJ2-1
CDR3nt: TGTGCCAGCAGTTACCAAGCGGGGGACAATGAGCAGTTCTTC
CDR3aa: CASSYQAGDNEQFF

abundance: .
v_gene: TRBV11-2
d_gene: .
j_gene: TRBJ1-2
CDR3nt: TGTGCCAGCAGCCCCGGGAGAAATTCCTATGGCTACACCTTC
CDR3aa: CASSPGRNSYGYTF

abundance: .
v_gene: TRBV27
d_gene: TRBD2
j_gene: TRBJ2-1
CDR3nt: TGTGCCAGCAGTCTCGAAAGCGGGAGATCCTACAATGAGCAGTTCTTC
CDR3aa: CASSLESGRSYNEQFF

abundance: .
v_gene: TRBV28
d_gene: .
j_gene: TRBJ1-4
CDR3nt: TGTGCCAGCACTACCCCCACAGGAGGGGCAGGAGAAAAACTGTTTTTT
CDR3aa: CASTTPTGGAGEKLFF

abundance: .
v_gene: TRBV20-1
d_gene: .
j_gene: TRBJ1-2
CDR3nt: TGCAGTGCTACTGACAGTTATGGCTACACCTTC
CDR3aa: CSATDSYGYTF

abundance: .
v_gene: TRBV7-9
d_gene: .
j_gene: TRBJ2-3
CDR3nt: TGTGCCAGCTCCCGAGGGAGTACCACAGATACGCAGTATTTT
CDR3aa: CASSRGSTTDTQYF

abundance: .
v_gene: TRBV21-1
d_gene: .
j_gene: TRBJ2-4
CDR3nt: TGTGCCAGCAGCGGACTAGCCCTAGCCAAAAACATTCAGTACTTC
CDR3aa: CASSGLALAKNIQYF

abundance: .
v_gene: TRBV28
d_gene: TRBD1
j_gene: TRBJ1-2
CDR3nt: TGTGCCAGCAGTCAGGTACAGGGGGGTGGCTATGGCTACACCTTC
CDR3aa: CASSQVQGGGYGYTF

abundance: .
v_gene: TRBV27
d_gene: TRBD2
j_gene: TRBJ2-1
CDR3nt: TGTGCCAGCAGCCGGACTAGCCGGTACAATGAGCAGTTCTTC
CDR3aa: CASSRTSRYNEQFF

abundance: once
v_gene: TRBV9
d_gene: TRBD2
j_gene: TRBJ2-3
CDR3nt: TGTGCCAGCAGCGTAGGTGGTAGCGGGTACACAGATACGCAGTATTTT
CDR3aa: CASSVGGSGYTDTQYF

abundance: .
v_gene: TRBV3-1/TRBV3-2
d_gene: TRBD1
j_gene: TRBJ1-6
CDR3nt: TGTGCCAGCAGCCCCGAACAGGGGGATTCACCCCTCCACTTT
CDR3aa: CASSPEQGDSPLHF

abundance: .
v_gene: TRBV29-1
d_gene: .
j_gene: TRBJ2-7
CDR3nt: TGCAGCGTTGAAGATGTCCAGGCAAACTCCTACGAGCAGTACTTC
CDR3aa: CSVEDVQANSYEQYF

abundance: .
v_gene: TRBV5-6
d_gene: TRBD1
j_gene: TRBJ2-1
CDR3nt: TGTGCCAGCAGCTCATGGGCCGGACAGGGGTGGAACAATGAGCAGTTCTTC
CDR3aa: CASSSWAGQGWNNEQFF

abundance: .
v_gene: TRBV10-3
d_gene: TRBD1
j_gene: TRBJ1-5
CDR3nt: TGTGCCATCAGTCCGGACAGGGCCCAGCCCCAGCATTTT
CDR3aa: CAISPDRAQPQHF

abundance: few
v_gene: TRBV19
d_gene: TRBD1
j_gene: TRBJ1-5
CDR3nt: TGTGCCAGTAGTATAGATCGGGCAGGGGGCGAAAGGAATCAGCCCCAGCATTTT
CDR3aa: CASSIDRAGGERNQPQHF

abundance: .
v_gene: TRBV6-2/TRBV6-3
d_gene: TRBD2
j_gene: TRBJ2-1
CDR3nt: TGTGCCAGCAGTTACAATAGCGGGAGGGTCCGCGATGAGCAGTTCTTC
CDR3aa: CASSYNSGRVRDEQFF

abundance: .
v_gene: TRBV15
d_gene: TRBD2
j_gene: TRBJ2-7
CDR3nt: TGTGCCACCAGCAGAGATCCGAGCGGGAGTAGCGAGCAGTACTTC
CDR3aa: CATSRDPSGSSEQYF

abundance: .
v_gene: TRBV28
d_gene: .
j_gene: TRBJ1-6
CDR3nt: TGTGCCAGCAGTCCCCCTCAGGGGTCACCCCTCCACTTT
CDR3aa: CASSPPQGSPLHF

abundance: .
v_gene: TRBV19
d_gene: .
j_gene: TRBJ1-2
CDR3nt: TGTGCCAGTAGTTTAAACTATGGCTACACCTTC
CDR3aa: CASSLNYGYTF

abundance: .
v_gene: TRBV13
d_gene: .
j_gene: TRBJ2-1
CDR3nt: TGTGCCAGCAGCTTAGGTGCAGGGTACAATGAGCAGTTCTTC
CDR3aa: CASSLGAGYNEQFF

abundance: .
v_gene: TRBV28
d_gene: .
j_gene: TRBJ2-7
CDR3nt: TGTGCCAGCGCCCGGACTTTCACCTACGAGCAGTACTTC
CDR3aa: CASARTFTYEQYF

abundance: .
v_gene: TRBV29-1
d_gene: TRBD1
j_gene: TRBJ2-5
CDR3nt: TGCAGCGGGTGGGGACAGTCGGAGACCCAGTACTTC
CDR3aa: CSGWGQSETQYF

abundance: .
v_gene: TRBV2
d_gene: .
j_gene: TRBJ2-1
CDR3nt: TGTGCCAGCAGTGGGAGCGGGCGGTCCTACAATGAGCAGTTCTTC
CDR3aa: CASSGSGRSYNEQFF

abundance: .
v_gene: TRBV19
d_gene: TRBD2
j_gene: TRBJ2-2
CDR3nt: TGTGCCAGTAGTTCCCCTCGCGGGGGGTCCACCGGGGAGCTGTTTTTT
CDR3aa: CASSSPRGGSTGELFF

abundance: few
v_gene: TRBV12-3/TRBV12-4
d_gene: TRBD1
j_gene: TRBJ1-5
CDR3nt: TGTGCCAGCAGACCAGGGGGGTATCAGCCCCAGCATTTT
CDR3aa: CASRPGGYQPQHF

abundance: .
v_gene: TRBV9
d_gene: TRBD2
j_gene: TRBJ2-1
CDR3nt: TGTGCCAGCAGCCCCTGGACTAGCGGCGCTAAATTGGGTGAGCAGTTCTTC
CDR3aa: CASSPWTSGAKLGEQFF

abundance: .
v_gene: TRBV10-3
d_gene: .
j_gene: TRBJ1-2
CDR3nt: TGTGCCATCAGACTCGGCGGGTCTCGGGTCTATGGCTACACCTTC
CDR3aa: CAIRLGGSRVYGYTF

abundance: .
v_gene: TRBV6-5
d_gene: TRBD2
j_gene: TRBJ2-7
CDR3nt: TGTGCCAGCAGTTCCCATTCTAGCGGCTACTCCTACGAGCAGTACTTC
CDR3aa: CASSSHSSGYSYEQYF